This T cell receptor beta chain was sequenced during a study of cytomegalovirus exposure and HLA in healthy donors. PCR was performed using 60 Vbeta and 13 Jbeta primers. Clones were read by immunoSEQ multiplex PCR, and TCRdb kept only the in-frame ones, dropping some. The data show around 130,000 clones, around 80% seen once. This clone was observed a single time. What it binds is not known. Study-level findings and limits: Accurate prediction of HLA-A and HLA-B alleles (for most subjects) was reportedly achieved from TCR beta sequences. Reports indicated that the classifier achieved high specificity and sensitivity in diagnosing cytomegalovirus status. Association of 15,000 to 20,000 TCR beta sequences with HLA alleles was found at 0.05 false discovery rate in a later analysis. There were some V segments, including TRBV6-2 and TRBV6-3, excluded as indistinguishable.

The CDR3 length is 11 residues. Trimming cost V 11 bases and J 7 bases, with 12 bases left between them. The germline CDR1 and CDR2 sequences are LNHDA and SQIVND (reference sequence). The rearrangement links TRBV19 to TRBJ2-1, with D perhaps matching TRBD2 (6 bases). Sequencing used PBMCs. This receptor was obtained from a woman younger than 35 in good health and CMV-seronegative. CDR3 loop: CAARDFNEQFF. The CDR3, as DNA: TGTGCCGCCCGGGACTTTAATGAGCAGTTCTTC. The full variable domain, in which reference TRBV19 and TRBJ2-1 provide the parts outside the CDR3, is DGGITQSPKYLFRKEGQNVTLSCEQNLNHDAMYWYRQDPGQGLRLIYYSQIVNDFQKGDIAEGYSVSREKKESFPLTVTSAQKNPTAFYLCAARDFNEQFFGPGTRLTVL.